A single sample is the source of the 27 T cell receptor beta chains below, sequenced in a study of T cells after yellow fever vaccination. TCRdb used MiXCR to reprocess the 5' RACE reads, holding one entry per CDR3 protein. The data show a few hundred thousand distinct CDR3 sequences, with around 6.8% seen just once and around 17% held by the top ten. The material was PBMCs, obtained about 41 days after the first yellow fever vaccination. All receptors come from a man aged 18 to 29 who received the YFV17D yellow fever vaccine.

The chain recombines TRBV5-1 with TRBJ1-5, with D tentatively TRBD1 (5 bases). Germline CDR1 is SGHRS and CDR2 is YFSETQ. This CDR3 is 14 amino acids long. V was clipped by 4 bases and J by 7 bases, with 15 bases between them. This CDR3 reads CASSPGHQNQPQHF. Here the CDR3 DNA reads TGCGCCAGCAGCCCGGGGCACCAAAACCAGCCCCAGCATTTT.

This clonotype was picked up many times. The chain employs TRBV18 and TRBJ2-6; D not certain. Germline V gene data show CDR1 as KGHSH and CDR2 as LQKENI. The CDR3 runs 12 residues. V was clipped by 3 bases and J by 7 bases, with 4 bases between them. CDR3 protein: CASSPGANVLTF. CDR3 bases: TGTGCCAGCTCACCGGGCGCCAACGTCCTGACTTTC.

This clonotype was counted between two and nine times. The rearrangement links TRBV12-3 or TRBV12-4 to TRBJ1-5, with D possibly being TRBD1 (6 bases). The CDR3 length is 15 residues. Trimming removed 7 bases at V and 7 bases at J, with 20 bases between. CDR3 bases: TGTGCCAGCACTGAGGGGGAGGCAGAAGGCCAGCCCCAGCATTTT. It specifies CASTEGEAEGQPQHF.

At least ten counts were recorded for this clonotype. The rearrangement links TRBV7-9 to TRBJ2-7, with D possibly being TRBD1 (6 bases). V lost 4 bases to trimming and J lost 7 bases, with 11 bases between them. The CDR3 consists of 12 residues. CDR1 is SEHNR and CDR2 is FQNEAQ in the germline V gene (reference sequence). The CDR3 loop is CASSSGTQEQYF. The CDR3, as DNA: TGTGCCAGCAGCTCCGGGACACAGGAGCAGTACTTC.

The chain has TRBV28 and TRBJ2-1; D is uncertain. Germline V gene data show CDR1 as MDHEN and CDR2 as SYDVKM. The CDR3 totals 15 residues. Trimming shortened V by 4 bases and J by 6 bases, and 16 bases separated the two germline ends. The CDR3 region is CASSYPVLGGNEQFF. For the CDR3, the DNA is TGTGCCAGCAGTTACCCGGTTCTAGGCGGCAATGAGCAGTTCTTC.

In its sample, this clonotype was seen many times. The V gene is TRBV6-2 or TRBV6-3, the J gene TRBJ2-1; 9 nucleotides line up with TRBD2. The V gene end was trimmed by 4 bases and the J gene end by 7 bases; junction bases not matched to a gene: 8. CDR3 length: 15 amino acids. The germline V gene has CDR1 MNHEY and CDR2 SVGEGT. The DNA of the CDR3 is TGTGCCAGCAGTTCGAGCGGGGGGCGTCATAATGAGCAGTTCTTC. This translates into CASSSSGGRHNEQFF.

The chain links TRBV5-1 to TRBJ1-2; possible D gene TRBD1, 5 bases. The CDR3 is 14 amino acids. Deletions cut 4 bases from V and 3 bases from J, with 13 bases between. Germline V gene lookup returns CDR1 SGHRS and CDR2 YFSETQ. The CDR3 DNA reads as TGCGCCAGCAGCCGGGACGGAGGTGACTATGGCTACACCTTC. As protein: CASSRDGGDYGYTF.

This clonotype was observed a few times. The chain has TRBV20-1 and TRBJ2-1; D could derive from TRBD1 or TRBD2 (6 bases each). CDR3 length equals 15 residues. The V gene's germline CDR1 is DFQATT and CDR2 SNEGSKA (reference sequence). V shed 3 bases and J shed 5 bases, with 17 bases lying between them. CDR3 region: CSARDGGRVHNEQFF. CDR3 sequence (DNA): TGCAGTGCTAGGGATGGGGGGCGGGTTCACAATGAGCAGTTCTTC.

The chain has TRBV6-2 or TRBV6-3 and TRBJ1-1; D is unresolved. With 9 bases removed from V and 2 bases from J, the gap between germline ends came to 13 bases. The CDR3 runs 13 residues. Germline V gives CDR1 MNHEY, CDR2 SVGEGT. In DNA form, the CDR3 reads TGTGCCAGTATCTCGGGATTCAACACTGAAGCTTTCTTT. Translated, it gives CASISGFNTEAFF.

The chain combines TRBV3-1 with TRBJ2-5; 8 positions match TRBD1. This CDR3 contains 16 residues. The J segment lost 2 bases and the V segment lost 3 bases, leaving 8 bases of the junction unmatched. Per the germline V gene, CDR1 is LGHDT and CDR2 is YNNKEL (reference sequence). CDR3 DNA: TGTGCCAGCAGCCAGGGAAGACAGGGGTGGCAAGAGACCCAGTACTTC. Translating gives CASSQGRQGWQETQYF.

In this sample, this clonotype turned up a few times. V usage is TRBV30 and J usage is TRBJ2-1; D is ambiguous. V was pared by 0 bases and J by 8 bases, with 11 bases between. Per germline, CDR1 GTSNPN and CDR2 SVGIG (reference sequence). The CDR3 has 13 residues. The CDR3 spells CAWSVSLTHEQFF. The CDR3 DNA reads TGTGCCTGGAGTGTAAGCCTTACCCATGAGCAGTTCTTC.

This rearrangement joins TRBV6-5 to TRBJ1-5; D is uncertain. This CDR3 spans 16 amino acids. Between the trimmed V and J ends, which lost 2 bases and 3 bases, there was a span of 14 bases. CDR1 MNHEY and CDR2 SVGAGI come from the germline V gene. For the CDR3, the DNA is TGTGCCAGCAGTTACCCAAGCGGACCTTCCAATCAGCCCCAGCATTTT. As protein: CASSYPSGPSNQPQHF.

This chain links TRBV12-3 or TRBV12-4 with TRBJ2-7; D gene ambiguous. The CDR3 loop spans 17 amino acids. V dropped 1 base and J dropped 0 bases, with 16 bases sitting between them. The CDR3 DNA is TGTGCCAGCAGTTTAGTTTATGGGTATACGAGCTCCTACGAGCAGTACTTC. Protein sequence: CASSLVYGYTSSYEQYF.

This clonotype was counted ten times or more. The chain recombines TRBV7-8 with TRBJ1-6; TRBD1 matches at 8 bases. This CDR3 contains 15 residues. After removal of 1 base from V and 4 bases from J, the junction contained 0 bases not matched to a gene. The germline V gene encodes CDR1 SGHVS and CDR2 FQNEAQ. CDR3 DNA: TGTGCCAGCAGCTTAGGGACAGGGTATAATTCACCCCTCCACTTT. The encoded protein is CASSLGTGYNSPLHF.

This clonotype was detected a few times. The junction does not match germline at one end; this may be a read error. CDR3 DNA sequence: TGCGCCAGCAGACTTAGCGTGAACCCCGGGGAGCTGTTTTTT. It yields the protein CASRLSVNPGELFF. V is TRBV5-1 and J is TRBJ2-2, with D perhaps TRBD2 (5 bases). Germline CDR1 reads SGHRS; CDR2 reads YFSETQ. CDR3 length equals 14 residues.

Notes on this clonotype: A much larger clone is a single base away; this may be a read error. The CDR3 protein is CATLRGGGEYF. CDR3 nucleotide sequence: TGTGCCACCCTCCGGGGGGGCGGGGAGTATTTT. The J gene is TRBJ2-3, the V gene TRBV6-2 or TRBV6-3; 8 nucleotides match TRBD2. V shed 10 bases and J 13 bases; nucleotides not matched to a gene: 10. The CDR3 contains 11 residues. Looked up from germline, CDR1 is MNHEY and CDR2 is SVGEGT.

This chain uses TRBV12-3 or TRBV12-4 with TRBJ2-1; 7 nucleotides line up with TRBD1. The CDR3 is made up of 14 amino acids. V was clipped by 5 bases and J by 1 base; unmatched bases: 2. The CDR3 bases are TGTGCCAGCAGTACACAGGGGTCCTACAATGAGCAGTTCTTC. Its translation is CASSTQGSYNEQFF.

This clonotype showed up just a few times. V and J are TRBV5-1 and TRBJ2-1, with 14 nucleotides matching TRBD2. This CDR3 is built from 19 residues. Germline values: CDR1 SGHRS, CDR2 YFSETQ. The V segment lost 4 bases and the J segment 2 bases; nucleotides outside the gene matches: 11. CDR3 sequence: CASSKTSGGDLYAYNEQFF. In DNA form, the CDR3 reads TGCGCCAGCAGCAAGACTAGCGGGGGGGATCTTTATGCCTACAATGAGCAGTTCTTC. Together with reference TRBV5-1 and TRBJ2-1, the CDR3 gives the full variable domain: KAGVTQTPRYLIKTRGQQVTLSCSPISGHRSVSWYQQTPGQGLQFLFEYFSETQRNKGNFPGRFSGRQFSNSRSEMNVSTLELGDSALYLCASSKTSGGDLYAYNEQFFGPGTRLTVL.

This clonotype has ten or more counts. This chain uses TRBV6-2 or TRBV6-3 with TRBJ2-1, with D unclear. In germline, CDR1 is MNHEY, CDR2 SVGEGT. The V end lost 7 bases, the J end lost 3 bases, and 4 bases lay between the germline ends. The CDR3 spans 11 residues. CDR3 loop: CASTDYNEQFF. As DNA, the CDR3 is TGTGCCAGCACGGACTACAATGAGCAGTTCTTC.

This clonotype was seen many times. The chain couples TRBV12-3 or TRBV12-4 to TRBJ2-5; D may be TRBD2 (5 bases). The CDR3 sequence is 13 residues long. Trimming stripped 2 bases from V and 5 bases from J, with 9 bases between. The CDR3 nucleotides are TGTGCCAGCAGTTTAACTAGTCGGGAGACCCAGTACTTC. It encodes CASSLTSRETQYF.

This clonotype was seen repeatedly, ten times or more. J is TRBJ2-5 and V is TRBV2; possible D gene TRBD2, 5 bases. The germline V gene has CDR1 SNHLY and CDR2 FYNNEI. Between the trimmed V and J ends, which lost 7 bases and 3 bases, there was a span of 6 bases. This CDR3 comprises 11 residues. The CDR3 protein is CASMREETQYF. CDR3 DNA sequence: TGTGCCAGCATGCGGGAAGAGACCCAGTACTTC.

This clonotype was found a few times. V is TRBV7-8 and J is TRBJ2-1; 9 nucleotides match TRBD2. CDR1 is SGHVS, CDR2 FQNEAQ, per germline. CDR3 size: 14 residues. Germline trimming cut 2 bases from V and 5 bases from J; bases unmatched to any gene: 1. The CDR3 DNA sequence: TGTGCCAGCAGCTTAAGACTAGCGGACAATGAGCAGTTCTTC. This gives the protein CASSLRLADNEQFF.

In the case of this clonotype: The junction departs from germline at one end; a sequencing error may be responsible. The chain recombines TRBV15 with TRBJ2-3; no clear D. Looked up from germline, CDR1 is LNHNV and CDR2 is YYDKDF (reference sequence). The CDR3 spans 13 residues. CDR3 in DNA: TGTGTCACCAGCAGAGGCAACACACATACGCAGTATTTT. Translated, it gives CVTSRGNTHTQYF.

With respect to this clonotype: A much larger clonotype is one base distant, so this may be a read error. The chain recombines TRBV20-1 with TRBJ2-7; a weak D match, TRBD1 (6 bases). The CDR3 loop spans 12 amino acids. CDR1 is DFQATT and CDR2 is SNEGSKA in the germline V gene (reference sequence). CDR3 bases: TGCAGGGCTAGATCAGGGGTGGACGAGCAGTACTTC. Its translation is CRARSGVDEQYF.

The table lists this clonotype with many counts. The rearrangement links TRBV4-3 to TRBJ2-3, with D unresolved. Trimming cost V 0 bases and J 5 bases, with 9 bases left between them. CDR3 length: 14 amino acids. In germline, CDR1 is LGHNA, CDR2 YSLEER. For the CDR3, the DNA is TGCGCCAGCAGCCAAGATAGGGTCGGAGATACGCAGTATTTT. Translation: CASSQDRVGDTQYF.

Ten or more counts support this clonotype. This sequence joins TRBV12-3 or TRBV12-4 and TRBJ2-7, with TRBD2 matching over 10 bases. V was pared by 5 bases and J by 1 base, with 8 bases of the junction left unmatched. The CDR3 runs to 16 residues. The CDR3 DNA follows: TGTGCCAGCAGTCCCGAGTTAGCGGGAGGATCCTACGAGCAGTACTTC. This sequence encodes CASSPELAGGSYEQYF.

On this clonotype: A much larger clonotype is one base distant, so this may be a read error. No conserved phenylalanine or tryptophan is present at the end of the CDR3, so a read error is the likely explanation. The V and J genes are TRBV20-1 and TRBJ1-1; perhaps TRBD1 as D (5 bases). The CDR3 covers 12 residues. Germline CDR1 reads DFQATT; CDR2 reads SNEGSKA (reference sequence). With 4 bases removed from V and 1 base from J, the gap between germline ends came to 7 bases. CDR3 DNA: TGCAGTGCTATCGGGGGGAACACTGAAGCTTTCTTA. Protein sequence: CSAIGGNTEAFL.